The entry that follows covers one T cell receptor (beta chain) sequence. Its antigen is as yet unknown. The CDR3 regions of TCR beta were amplified from RNA transcripts. HTBI primers were the set used in a first-round RT-PCR of the TCR CDR3. TCRdb re-derived calls from the multiplex PCR reads in MiXCR, one entry per CDR3 protein. The top ten clones hold approximately 14% of a sample with fewer than 550,000 distinct CDR3 sequences, around 14% of them seen once. This entry comes from a study of T cells in Graves' hyperthyroidism and ophthalmopathy. Study results and limitations: The model made its ophthalmopathy prediction, and onset followed a median roughly six months later.

PBMCs came from 10 ml fresh peripheral blood. The CDR3 is 15 residues long. CDR1 SGDLS and CDR2 YYNGEE come from the germline V gene. Losses at the gene ends were 0 bases for V and 0 bases for J; bases not matched to a gene: 2. Sequences were obtained from blood. This chain links TRBV9 with TRBJ1-2, with TRBD1 matching over 7 bases. This clonotype was sampled from a young woman with Graves' hyperthyroidism. DNA for the CDR3: TGTGCCAGCAGCGTAGAGGGGGCTGCTAACTATGGCTACACCTTC. Its translation: CASSVEGAANYGYTF.